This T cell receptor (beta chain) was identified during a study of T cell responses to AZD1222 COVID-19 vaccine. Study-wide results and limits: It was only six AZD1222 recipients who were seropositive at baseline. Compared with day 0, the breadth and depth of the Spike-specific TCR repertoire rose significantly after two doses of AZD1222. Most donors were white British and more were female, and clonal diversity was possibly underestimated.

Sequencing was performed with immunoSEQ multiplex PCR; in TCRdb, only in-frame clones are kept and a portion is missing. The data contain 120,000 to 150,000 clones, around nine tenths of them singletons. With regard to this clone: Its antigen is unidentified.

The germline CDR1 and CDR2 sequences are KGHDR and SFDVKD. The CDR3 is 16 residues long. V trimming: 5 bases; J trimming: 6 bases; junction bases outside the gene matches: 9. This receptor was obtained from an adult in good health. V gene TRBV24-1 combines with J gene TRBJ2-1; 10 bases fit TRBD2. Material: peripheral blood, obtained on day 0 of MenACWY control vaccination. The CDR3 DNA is TGTGCCACCAGTGTCGCCCTAGCGGGAGTGGGCAATGAGCAGTTCTTC. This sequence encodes CATSVALAGVGNEQFF.